This T cell receptor beta chain came from a study of OX40 agonist ivuxolimab in advanced cancers. For the wider study: Ivuxolimab was a fully human IgG2 agonistic monoclonal antibody targeting the costimulatory receptor OX40 (CD134). Intravenous ivuxolimab was administered to patients every 2 weeks at six dose levels: 0.01, 0.1, 0.3, 1.5, 3 and 10 mg/kg. Among the roughly 54 dose-escalation patients, some 20 had hepatocellular carcinoma, approximately 15 melanoma, 9 renal cell carcinoma and 9 head and neck cancer. In the dose-escalation cohort, 82.7% of patients were male, and the mean age was approximately 60 years, with a range of roughly 20 to 85. Patients were allowed to have had prior anti-PD-1, anti-PD-L1 or anti-CTLA-4 therapy, and 40% of the dose-escalation patients had previously received checkpoint inhibitors. Partial responses occurred in three dose-escalation patients, of whom one had hepatocellular carcinoma and two had cutaneous melanoma. The purpose of peripheral TCRbeta sequencing was to test whether ivuxolimab changed TCR sequence diversity and led to clonal T-cell expansion. The paper describes the monotherapy dose-escalation part (N ≈ 52 patients) of the phase I trial of ivuxolimab.

The paper as a whole reports these results and caveats: Low levels of normalized T-cell clonal expansion were also seen in some patients who did not respond. Antigen specificity was not determined for the clonally expanded peripheral T cells. After ivuxolimab, expanded clones were on average more numerous among CD8+ T cells than among CD4+ T cells. In partial responders in the 0.1-3.0 mg/kg groups, normalized peripheral clonal expansion was found to be among the lowest, especially among CD8+ T cells. At doses of 0.1 to 3.0 mg/kg, clonal expansion of both CD4+ and CD8+ T cells in blood was seen between baseline and week 6.

In the case of this clone: The clone's antigen remains unknown. No clone much larger than this one lies a single base away; base qualities are absent.

The trial excluded patients who had a history of autoimmune disease or who were on systemic immunosuppression. In every dose cohort, peripheral blood was drawn for TCR sequencing at baseline, cycle 4 day 1, and cycle 7 day 1. The samples were taken from a phase I, first-in-human, multicenter, open-label dose-escalation trial of ivuxolimab. Adults with locally advanced or metastatic melanoma, renal cell carcinoma, hepatocellular carcinoma or head and neck squamous cell carcinoma were enrolled in the trial. Before TCR sequencing, CD4+ and CD8+ T cells were separately sorted from peripheral blood. The junction shows trimming of 8 bases on V and 4 bases on J, plus 11 bases between the germline ends. For CDR1 and CDR2, the germline V gene lists SNHLY and FYNNEI. The CDR3 spans 13 residues, from the cysteine through the phenylalanine. The entry retains the CDR3 DNA only, 39 bases that are in frame from base 1.

Genomic DNA was extracted from sorted cells for sequencing of the TCRbeta CDR3 region. TCRbeta CDR3 regions were sequenced using the immunoSEQ Assay. TCRdb re-hosts the immuneACCESS table, in-frame sequences only. Its copies lack some clones; in the studies checked, an unresolved V gene accounts for under half of them, and the cause for the rest is not known. This sample is represented by 77,000 or so clones; about 88% of them were singletons. The top ten clones comprise about an eighth of the sample. The V and J genes are TRBV2 and TRBJ1-4; the D segment could be TRBD1, given 6 matching bases. This clonotype was obtained from an adult with an advanced solid tumor such as melanoma, head and neck, liver or kidney cancer. The material sequenced was CD4+ or CD8+ T cells sorted from blood, taken in a trial of the OX40 agonist ivuxolimab. The CDR3 sequence is CASETGRNEKLFF. The nucleotide sequence reads as follows: TGTGCCAGCGAGACAGGTCGTAATGAAAAACTGTTTTTT.